The 24 T cell receptor beta chains in this list originate from one sample, sequenced in a study of T cells in Graves' hyperthyroidism and ophthalmopathy. The TCR beta CDR3 regions underwent amplification using RNA transcripts as the source. First-round RT-PCR with HTBI primers amplified the TCR CDR3 region. Each CDR3 protein is one row after TCRdb ran MiXCR on the multiplex PCR reads. In the table there are 550,000 to 600,000 distinct CDR3 sequences, 14% of which are singletons. The sample was blood. These TCRs come from a woman under 30 with Graves' ophthalmopathy.

This clonotype was observed a few times. The V and J genes are TRBV4-3 and TRBJ2-2; 7 nucleotides line up with TRBD1. V shed 4 bases, J shed 6 bases, and the junction held 2 bases outside the gene matches. The CDR3 consists of 13 residues. Per the germline V gene, CDR1 is LGHNA and CDR2 is YSLEER. The DNA of the CDR3 is TGCGCCAGCAGCCGAGGACAGGCCGGGGAGCTGTTTTTT. Its protein is CASSRGQAGELFF.

This clonotype was picked up many times. The rearrangement links TRBV5-1 to TRBJ2-7; 8 bases fit TRBD1. CDR1 SGHRS and CDR2 YFSETQ come from the germline V gene. The ends lost 4 bases at V and 4 bases at J; junction bases unmatched: 10. The CDR3 covers 15 residues. CDR3 nucleotides: TGCGCCAGCAGCCCCAACCAGGGGGCCGTATACGAGCAGTACTTC. Amino acids: CASSPNQGAVYEQYF.

This clonotype was observed at least ten times. The V and J genes are TRBV7-8 and TRBJ1-5; no firm D call. V was cut by 6 bases and J by 6 bases, with 18 bases left in between. CDR3 size: 15 residues. Germline V lookup: CDR1 SGHVS, CDR2 FQNEAQ. The CDR3: CASSSSRASGQPQHF. As DNA, the CDR3 is TGTGCCAGCAGTTCGTCCCGGGCTTCGGGTCAGCCCCAGCATTTT.

The chain couples TRBV12-3 or TRBV12-4 to TRBJ2-3, with TRBD2 as a possible D gene (6 bases). This CDR3 region has 14 residues. The V end lost 3 bases, the J end lost 5 bases, and 12 bases lay between the germline ends. The CDR3 nucleotides read TGTGCCAGCAGTTTCACGGGACTGGTAGATACGCAGTATTTT. Translating gives CASSFTGLVDTQYF.

The CDR3 loop reads CASSSAYVGGEKLFF. CDR3 nucleotides: TGTGCCAGCAGCTCCGCCTACGTTGGGGGTGAAAAACTGTTTTTT. The V and J genes are TRBV7-2 and TRBJ1-4; tentative D call: TRBD1 (5 bases). The CDR3 runs 15 residues. V shed 4 bases and J shed 7 bases, with 16 bases lying between them. Germline V gives CDR1 SGHTA, CDR2 FQGNSA.

This clonotype came up many times. J is TRBJ1-1 and V is TRBV12-5; D gene ambiguous. V was pared by 0 bases and J by 10 bases, with 12 bases between. This CDR3 spans 13 amino acids. Germline loops: CDR1 LGHNT, CDR2 FRNRAP. In DNA, the CDR3 is TGTGCTAGTGGTTTGGTACGTGGGATTGGAGCTTTCTTT. This codes for CASGLVRGIGAFF. The variable domain in full, with the rest retrieved from reference TRBV12-5 and TRBJ1-1, is DARVTQTPRHKVTEMGQEVTMRCQPILGHNTVFWYRQTMMQGLELLAYFRNRAPLDDSGMPKDRFSAEMPDATLATLKIQPSEPRDSAVYFCASGLVRGIGAFFGQGTRLTVV.

The table lists this clonotype with many counts. For the CDR3, the DNA is TGCAGTGCCCCCCCGCCCGGGCTAGCGGAAGCTAAGACCTACAATGAGCAGTTCTTC. Protein: CSAPPPGLAEAKTYNEQFF. This chain links TRBV20-1 with TRBJ2-1; TRBD2 agrees at 7 bases. The CDR3 contains 19 residues. Germline CDR1 reads DFQATT; CDR2 reads SNEGSKA (reference sequence). The V segment lost 6 bases and the J segment 2 bases; nucleotides outside the gene matches: 22.

This chain connects TRBV27 to TRBJ1-4; D remains unclear. The CDR3 consists of 16 residues. Trimming cost V 7 bases and J 0 bases, with 15 bases left between them. The germline V gene has CDR1 MNHEY and CDR2 SMNVEV (reference sequence). The CDR3 coding sequence is TGTGCCAGCAAACTAAGCACTCTCGCAACTAATGAAAAACTGTTTTTT. Its protein is CASKLSTLATNEKLFF.

This clonotype turned up a few times. The chain employs TRBV24-1 and TRBJ2-1, with D perhaps matching TRBD1 or TRBD2 (6 bases each). The germline V gene encodes CDR1 KGHDR and CDR2 SFDVKD. The CDR3 is 13 residues long. Deletions cut 1 base from V and 10 bases from J, with 10 bases between. The CDR3 DNA is TGTGCCACCAGTGATTTCCGGGGGCCCGAGCAGTTCTTC. Amino acid sequence: CATSDFRGPEQFF.

This clonotype was seen a few times. The genes are TRBV9 and TRBJ2-5, with no clear D. V was clipped by 3 bases and J by 5 bases, with 17 bases between them. CDR3 length: 15 residues. Germline V CDR1 and CDR2: SGDLS, YYNGEE. CDR3 amino acids: CASSGGGARAETQYF. CDR3 DNA: TGTGCCAGCAGCGGGGGTGGAGCACGGGCGGAGACCCAGTACTTC.

This clonotype was found many times. The DNA of the CDR3 is TGTGCCAGCAGTGGCCTAGCGGGAGGCCCTTTCTACGAGCAGTACTTC. Translation gives CASSGLAGGPFYEQYF. The J gene is TRBJ2-7, the V gene TRBV6-1; 11 nucleotides agree with TRBD2. Germline lookup yields CDR1 MNHNS and CDR2 SASEGT. V was clipped by 4 bases and J by 3 bases; unmatched bases: 8. The CDR3 totals 16 residues.

This clonotype was counted at least ten times. The CDR3 nucleotides are TGCAGTGCTAGAGGGGACAGGGTTGGACTCGGTGAAGCTTTCTTT. It encodes CSARGDRVGLGEAFF. The chain combines TRBV20-1 with TRBJ1-1; TRBD1 matches 9 bases. The CDR3 is 15 amino acids. V gave up 1 base and J gave up 7 bases; unmatched junction bases: 10. In germline, CDR1 is DFQATT, CDR2 SNEGSKA (reference sequence).

The V gene is TRBV7-9, the J gene TRBJ2-2, with 16 bases lining up with TRBD2. Germline-derived CDR1 and CDR2 are SEHNR and FQNEAQ (reference sequence). V lost 5 bases and J lost 0; bases outside the gene matches: 9. The CDR3 is 20 residues long. For the CDR3, the DNA is TGTGCCAGCAGCAGACCCGGGACTAGCGGGAGGGGCCCGAACACCGGGGAGCTGTTTTTT. It codes for CASSRPGTSGRGPNTGELFF.

This clonotype was picked up a small number of times. The junction does not match germline at one end; this may be a read error. The CDR3 DNA follows: TGTGCCAGCATTGGGGCGGGAGCCTCTCCAGATACGCAGTGTTTT. It specifies CASIGAGASPDTQCF. The chain uses TRBV28 and TRBJ2-3; TRBD2 aligns across 7 bases. The CDR3 runs 15 residues. CDR1 and CDR2 (germline): MDHEN, SYDVKM.

With respect to this clonotype: Since a much larger clone is just one base distant, this may be a read error. V is TRBV5-6 and J is TRBJ2-7; a possible D gene is TRBD2 (5 bases). Trimming pared 1 base from V and 6 bases from J, leaving 8 bases between. CDR3 length equals 12 residues. The germline gives CDR1 SGHDT, CDR2 YYEEEE. As DNA, the CDR3 is TGTGCCAGCAGCTTGTGGGGAGTCGAGCAGTACTTC. Translation gives CASSLWGVEQYF.

As DNA, the CDR3 is TGTGCCTGGAGTGTACCCGACAGGGGGTCCTATGGCTACACCTTC. Amino acid sequence: CAWSVPDRGSYGYTF. The gene calls are TRBV30 and TRBJ1-2; 9 bases line up with TRBD1. The junction had 6 bases not matched to a gene; V was cut back by 0 bases and J by 4 bases. There are 15 residues in the CDR3. Germline CDR1 GTSNPN, CDR2 SVGIG (reference sequence). The full variable domain, its missing parts supplied by reference TRBV30 and TRBJ1-2, is SQTIHQWPATLVQPVGSPLSLECTVEGTSNPNLYWYRQAAGRGLQLLFYSVGIGQISSEVPQNLSASRPQDRQFILSSKKLLLSDSGFYLCAWSVPDRGSYGYTFGSGTRLTVV.

This clonotype was detected ten times or more. The chain uses TRBV6-1 and TRBJ2-1; 7 nucleotides line up with TRBD2. V was pared by 6 bases and J by 1 base, with 3 bases of the junction left unmatched. This CDR3 spans 14 amino acids. CDR1 and CDR2 (germline): MNHNS, SASEGT. The CDR3 region has the DNA TGTGCCAGCAGGAGCGGGGATTCCTACAATGAGCAGTTCTTC. The encoded protein is CASRSGDSYNEQFF.

The chain links TRBV11-2 to TRBJ1-3; no clear D. Trimming shortened V by 3 bases and J by 4 bases, and 10 bases separated the two germline ends. Germline CDR1 is SGHAT and CDR2 is FQNNGV. CDR3 length: 14 residues. The CDR3 spells CASSFLSDGNTIYF. CDR3 bases: TGTGCCAGCAGCTTTTTATCAGACGGAAACACCATATATTTT.

V and J are TRBV9 and TRBJ2-7; 7 nucleotides match TRBD2. The CDR3 is 15 residues long. From germline, CDR1 is SGDLS and CDR2 YYNGEE. The V gene end was trimmed by 3 bases and the J gene end by 4 bases; junction bases not matched to a gene: 10. CDR3 nucleotides: TGTGCCAGCAGCGGGTACAGTGGGAGGGAGTACGAGCAGTACTTC. Protein: CASSGYSGREYEQYF.

This clonotype was detected a few times. V and J are TRBV27 and TRBJ1-1, with TRBD1 as a possible D gene (6 bases). This CDR3 has 14 residues. Germline V gene sequence: CDR1 MNHEY, CDR2 SMNVEV (reference sequence). V was shortened by 2 bases and J by 7 bases, with 14 bases between the two germline ends. The CDR3 DNA reads TGTGCCAGCAGTTTACTGCTCGGGACAAGTGAAGCTTTCTTT. This translates into CASSLLLGTSEAFF.

This clonotype showed up just a few times. A single base separates this from a much larger clone, so it may be a read error. This chain uses TRBV28 with TRBJ1-2, with D uncertain. The germline V gene has CDR1 MDHEN and CDR2 SYDVKM. The CDR3 spans 12 residues. The V end was cut by 4 bases, the J end by 7 bases, with 10 bases between. This CDR3 reads CASSSTACGYTF. The CDR3 DNA reads TGTGCCAGCAGTTCGACTGCCTGTGGCTACACCTTC.

The rearrangement links TRBV20-1 to TRBJ1-5; TRBD1 agrees at 8 bases. Germline CDR1 is DFQATT and CDR2 is SNEGSKA (reference sequence). V was clipped by 1 base and J by 0 bases; unmatched bases: 17. The CDR3 consists of 20 residues. CDR3 sequence: CSARAITGTGPPYSNQPQHF. In nucleotides, the CDR3 is TGCAGTGCTAGAGCTATAACCGGGACAGGCCCCCCTTATAGCAATCAGCCCCAGCATTTT.

This clonotype was seen repeatedly, ten times or more. V and J are TRBV28 and TRBJ2-4; tentatively, D is TRBD1 (5 bases). The CDR3 is 16 residues long. From germline, CDR1 is MDHEN and CDR2 SYDVKM. Trimming took 5 bases from V and 1 from J, leaving 15 bases between them. The CDR3 DNA sequence: TGTGCCAGCAGTCCACCGACGTCAGGGGCCAAAAACATTCAGTACTTC. Its protein is CASSPPTSGAKNIQYF.

This clonotype has more than one count but fewer than ten. The V gene is TRBV20-1, the J gene TRBJ2-1; TRBD2 matches at 7 bases. The trim removed 7 bases at V and 12 bases at J, leaving 9 bases unmatched. The CDR3 totals 11 residues. Germline loops: CDR1 DFQATT, CDR2 SNEGSKA (reference sequence). CDR3 region: CSVGAGVGQFF. CDR3 bases: TGCAGTGTAGGCGCGGGAGTGGGGCAGTTCTTC.